This TCR beta chain was recovered during a study of spatial heterogeneity in lung cancer. Across the study: There were, on average, more than 9.5 raw-read appearances for each unique TCR and UMI combination. General study findings and limits: Expanded tumor TCRs that were ubiquitous appeared in blood more at resection than follow-up.

Time point reported: sample taken at primary tumor resection. In each case, whole RNA from tumor, nontumor lung or frozen PBMC was sequenced unsorted. Individual TCR cDNA molecules each bore their own unique molecular identifier. MiXCR, run by TCRdb on the 5' RACE reads, gives a single entry per CDR3 protein. The sample shows around 63,000 distinct CDR3 sequences, 7% to 10% of them seen only once. The germline CDR1 and CDR2 sequences are MNHEY and SVGEGT. V was clipped by 2 bases and J by 4 bases, with 11 bases between them. The CDR3 contains 14 residues. A word on this clonotype: Its antigen is still unknown.

Sample: PBMCs, taken at surgery. The sequence came from a female donor with early-stage non-small cell lung cancer. The chain recombines TRBV6-2 or TRBV6-3 with TRBJ1-1; D is perhaps TRBD1 (5 bases). The CDR3 protein is CASSYGGSGTEAFF. CDR3 coding DNA: TGTGCCAGCAGTTACGGGGGGAGTGGCACTGAAGCTTTCTTT.